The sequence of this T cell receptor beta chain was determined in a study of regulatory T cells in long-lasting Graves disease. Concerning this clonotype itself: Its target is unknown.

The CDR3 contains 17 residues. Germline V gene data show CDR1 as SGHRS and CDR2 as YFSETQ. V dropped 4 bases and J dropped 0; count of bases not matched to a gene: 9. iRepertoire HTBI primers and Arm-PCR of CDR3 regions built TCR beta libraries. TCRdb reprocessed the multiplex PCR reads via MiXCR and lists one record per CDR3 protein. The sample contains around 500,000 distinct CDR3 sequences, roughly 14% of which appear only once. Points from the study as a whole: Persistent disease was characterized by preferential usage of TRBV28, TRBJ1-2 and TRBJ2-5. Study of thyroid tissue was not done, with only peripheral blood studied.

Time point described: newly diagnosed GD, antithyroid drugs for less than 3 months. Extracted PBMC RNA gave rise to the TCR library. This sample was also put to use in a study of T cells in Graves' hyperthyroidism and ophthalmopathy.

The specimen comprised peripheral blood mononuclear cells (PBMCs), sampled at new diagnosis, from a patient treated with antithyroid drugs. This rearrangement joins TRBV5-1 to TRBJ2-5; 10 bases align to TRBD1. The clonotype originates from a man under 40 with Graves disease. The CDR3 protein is CASSPDRGHWYQETQYF. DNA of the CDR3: TGCGCCAGCAGCCCCGACAGGGGGCACTGGTACCAAGAGACCCAGTACTTC.